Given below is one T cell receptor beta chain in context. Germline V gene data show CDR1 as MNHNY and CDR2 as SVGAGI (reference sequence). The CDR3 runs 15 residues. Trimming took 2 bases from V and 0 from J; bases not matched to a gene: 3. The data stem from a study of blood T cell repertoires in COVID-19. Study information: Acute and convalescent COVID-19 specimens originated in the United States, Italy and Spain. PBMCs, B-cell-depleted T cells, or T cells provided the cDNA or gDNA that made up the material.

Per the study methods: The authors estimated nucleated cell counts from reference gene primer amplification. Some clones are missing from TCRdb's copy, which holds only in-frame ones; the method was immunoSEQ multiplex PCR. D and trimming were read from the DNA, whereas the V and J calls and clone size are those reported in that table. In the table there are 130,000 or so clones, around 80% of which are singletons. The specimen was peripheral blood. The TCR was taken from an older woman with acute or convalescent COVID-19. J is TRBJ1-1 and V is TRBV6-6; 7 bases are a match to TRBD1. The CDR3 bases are TGTGCCAGCAGTTACCCCAGGGGGATGAACACTGAAGCTTTCTTT. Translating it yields CASSYPRGMNTEAFF.